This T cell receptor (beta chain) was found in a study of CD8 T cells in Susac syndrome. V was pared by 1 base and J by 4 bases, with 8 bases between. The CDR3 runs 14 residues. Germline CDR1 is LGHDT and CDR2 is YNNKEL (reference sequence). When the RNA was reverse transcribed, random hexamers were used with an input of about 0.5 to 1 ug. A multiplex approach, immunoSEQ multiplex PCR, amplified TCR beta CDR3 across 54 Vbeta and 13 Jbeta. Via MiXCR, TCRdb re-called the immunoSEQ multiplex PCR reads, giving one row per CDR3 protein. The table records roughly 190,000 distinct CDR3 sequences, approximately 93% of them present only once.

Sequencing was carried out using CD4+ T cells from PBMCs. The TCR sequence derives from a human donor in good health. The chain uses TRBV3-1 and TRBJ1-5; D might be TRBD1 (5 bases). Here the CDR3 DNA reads TGTGCCAGCAGCCAAGGGGGGGGGAATCAGCCCCAGCATTTT. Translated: CASSQGGGNQPQHF. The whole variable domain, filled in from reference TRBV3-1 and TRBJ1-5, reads DTAVSQTPKYLVTQMGNDKSIKCEQNLGHDTMYWYKQDSKKFLKIMFSYNNKELIINETVPNRFSPKSPDKAHLNLHINSLELGDSAVYFCASSQGGGNQPQHFGDGTRLSIL.